What follows describes a single TCR beta chain. No antigen is known for it. The data stem from a study of OX40 agonist ivuxolimab in advanced cancers. About the study: Enrollees could have had prior anti-PD-1, anti-PD-L1 or anti-CTLA-4 therapy, which 40% to 45% had received. In three patients, partial responses were observed, one with hepatocellular carcinoma and two with cutaneous melanoma.

It was autoimmune disease history or systemic immunosuppression that excluded patients. Overall study results and limits: Dosing at 0.1 to 3.0 mg/kg was accompanied by clonal expansion of CD4+ and CD8+ blood T cells by week 6.

Trimming took 4 bases from V and 1 from J; bases not matched to a gene: 2. Germline CDR1 and CDR2: SEHNR and FQNEAQ (reference sequence). CDR3 size: 14 residues. Some clones are missing from TCRdb's copy, which holds only in-frame ones; the method was immunoSEQ multiplex PCR. The sample has fewer than 65,000 clones; roughly 90% are singletons. This material consisted of CD4+ or CD8+ T cells sorted from blood, taken in a trial of the OX40 agonist ivuxolimab. This chain joins TRBV7-9 and TRBJ2-5, with TRBD1 matching over 8 bases. The origin of this receptor is an adult with an advanced solid tumor such as melanoma, head and neck, liver or kidney cancer. This chain's CDR3 is CASSYGQGQETQYF. The DNA of the CDR3 is TGTGCCAGCAGCTATGGACAGGGCCAAGAGACCCAGTACTTC.